These T cell receptor beta chains were read from a single sample in a study of blood T cell repertoires in COVID-19. Clones were read by immunoSEQ multiplex PCR, and TCRdb kept only the in-frame ones, dropping some. The sample carries roughly 230,000 clones, 82% recorded once. Material: PBMCs or T cells enriched from blood (not recorded which). The receptors shown here come from a woman aged 55-75 years who had recovered from COVID-19. Each CDR3 is given with its conserved first and last residue. Clone size is shown for a subset of rows, as once, few, many or a class of expanded clone.

CDR3 protein,clone size,V gene
CAISEGATGVGETQYF,once,TRBV10-3
CASSPFPGQGPPKCTF,.,TRBV27
CASSLGSTVDEKLFF,.,TRBV5-8
CASSLESGTGANVLTF,.,TRBV5-1
CASSRGKLSYNSPLHF,.,TRBV10-1
CASSINPPGTGPEKLFF,.,TRBV19
CASSLSEEVFNEQYF,.,TRBV11-2
CASRWDTGYGYTF,.,TRBV2
CASSLAGGAEETQYF,.,TRBV7-9
CASRKDRGHQNTIYF,.,TRBV27
CASSLVQGLDTEAFF,once,TRBV5-1
CASSQGQLGRFGELFF,few,TRBV4-2
CASRLRGNTEAFF,once,TRBV27
CASSLGLAESDTQYF,few,TRBV7-3
CATSGRQGTWDTQYF,.,TRBV15
CASRGTGPGEPQHF,.,TRBV2
CASSFQGQETQYF,.,TRBV12-3/TRBV12-4
CASSLGYRGIGTDTQYF,.,TRBV7-6
CAWSGLAGGDTQYF,.,TRBV30
CASSFSKPGPYEQYF,.,TRBV7-9
CASSQDLGQPQHF,once,TRBV3-1/TRBV3-2
CASSLGAWGDIQYF,.,TRBV11-2
CAISSGTDGTEAFF,.,TRBV10-3
CASGLVLGRSNQPQHF,.,TRBV12-5
CASSFSYNQPQHF,.,TRBV7-2
CASSPEQYYGYTF,.,TRBV18
CASSPGHGGRGYNEQFF,.,TRBV4-1
CASSTRQAPNEKLFF,.,TRBV7-9
CSVGQGGGNQPQHF,few,TRBV29-1
CASSRDSGWQTQYF,.,TRBV5-4
CASTPGQGGDEQFF,.,TRBV19
CASSIDRGPEAFF,few,TRBV27
CASTEGMRGNQPQHF,.,TRBV6-6
CASSYSIGQVGEKLFF,.,TRBV6-5
CSVGQGAGTEAFF,.,TRBV29-1
CASSPGQGGYGYTF,.,TRBV4-1
CASSLSSGNNEQFF,.,TRBV7-2
CASSLGQEEEKLFF,.,TRBV5-1
CAISESQAGGLDTQYF,.,TRBV10-3
CASSLPRVHEQYF,.,TRBV12-3/TRBV12-4
CASSPQDSRPYNEQFF,.,TRBV5-4